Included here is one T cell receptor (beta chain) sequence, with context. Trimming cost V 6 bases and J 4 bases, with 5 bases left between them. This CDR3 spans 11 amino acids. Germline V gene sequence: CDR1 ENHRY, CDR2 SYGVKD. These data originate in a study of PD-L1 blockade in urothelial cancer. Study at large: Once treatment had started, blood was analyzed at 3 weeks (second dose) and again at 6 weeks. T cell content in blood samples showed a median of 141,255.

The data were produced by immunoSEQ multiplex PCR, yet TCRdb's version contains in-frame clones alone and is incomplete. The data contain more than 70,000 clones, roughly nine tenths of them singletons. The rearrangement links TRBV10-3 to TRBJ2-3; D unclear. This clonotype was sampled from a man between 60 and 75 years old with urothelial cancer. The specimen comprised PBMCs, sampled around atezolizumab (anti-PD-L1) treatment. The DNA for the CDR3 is TGTGCCATCAGGGGCGCAGATACGCAGTATTTT. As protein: CAIRGADTQYF.